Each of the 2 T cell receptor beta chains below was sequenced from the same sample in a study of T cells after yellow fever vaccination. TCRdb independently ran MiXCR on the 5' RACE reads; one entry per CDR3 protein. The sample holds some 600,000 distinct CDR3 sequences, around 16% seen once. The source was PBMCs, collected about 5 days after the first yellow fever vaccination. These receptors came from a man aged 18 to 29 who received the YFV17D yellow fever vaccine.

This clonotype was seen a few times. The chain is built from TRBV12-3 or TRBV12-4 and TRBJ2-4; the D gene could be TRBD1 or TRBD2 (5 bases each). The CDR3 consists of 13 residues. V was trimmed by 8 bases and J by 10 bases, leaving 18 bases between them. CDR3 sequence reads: CASGSGSLGIQYF. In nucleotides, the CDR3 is TGTGCCAGCGGTTCAGGGAGCCTAGGAATTCAGTACTTC.

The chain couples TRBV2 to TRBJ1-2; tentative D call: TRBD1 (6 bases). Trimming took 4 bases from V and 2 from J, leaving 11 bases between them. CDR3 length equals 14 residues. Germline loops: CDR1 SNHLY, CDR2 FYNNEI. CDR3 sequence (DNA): TGTGCCAGCAGTGTGAAGGGGGGCAACTATGGCTACACCTTC. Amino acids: CASSVKGGNYGYTF.